Listed below are T cell receptor beta chains from one sample, sequenced in a study of response to subunit inactivated influenza vaccine. TCRdb reanalysed the RT-PCR reads using MiXCR and keeps one entry per CDR3 protein. The data hold fewer than 700,000 distinct CDR3 sequences, with under 15% observed a single time. The sequenced sample was PBMCs from blood, obtained roughly 47 days after vaccination. The source of these receptors is a man over 45 who received an inactivated influenza vaccine. The CDR3 runs from the conserved cysteine through the conserved F or W. A D gene is named only where the DNA matches it firmly.

V gene: TRBV7-9; D gene: NA; J gene: TRBJ2-1; CDR3 protein: CASSLDAGFPNEQFF
V gene: TRBV27; D gene: NA; J gene: TRBJ2-3; CDR3 protein: CASAREWKGPTDTQYF
V gene: TRBV14; D gene: NA; J gene: TRBJ2-5; CDR3 protein: CASSPPGTRETQYF
V gene: TRBV20-1; D gene: TRBD2; J gene: TRBJ2-3; CDR3 protein: CSATGLAGFTDTQYF
V gene: TRBV20-1; D gene: NA; J gene: TRBJ2-7; CDR3 protein: CSASKDSGRHEQYF
V gene: TRBV10-2; D gene: NA; J gene: TRBJ2-7; CDR3 protein: CASKEVARSSYEQYF
V gene: TRBV4-1; D gene: NA; J gene: TRBJ2-7; CDR3 protein: CASSAQPGPPYEQYF
V gene: TRBV5-1; D gene: NA; J gene: TRBJ2-1; CDR3 protein: CASSLTGERYNEQFF
V gene: TRBV7-2; D gene: TRBD2; J gene: TRBJ2-7; CDR3 protein: CASSRHALAGGSYEQYF
V gene: TRBV5-1; D gene: NA; J gene: TRBJ2-1; CDR3 protein: CASSLSFSYNEQFF
V gene: TRBV5-1; D gene: TRBD1; J gene: TRBJ1-2; CDR3 protein: CASSFPGTGVPHTF
V gene: TRBV4-2; D gene: TRBD2; J gene: TRBJ2-1; CDR3 protein: CASTKRLAGSLDNEQFF
V gene: TRBV6-5; D gene: NA; J gene: TRBJ2-1; CDR3 protein: CASSYSTSLSSYNEQFF
V gene: TRBV9; D gene: NA; J gene: TRBJ2-7; CDR3 protein: CASSVGPMSGPYEQYF
V gene: TRBV7-2; D gene: TRBD2; J gene: TRBJ2-7; CDR3 protein: CASSSSSGTVYEQYF
V gene: TRBV10-3; D gene: NA; J gene: TRBJ2-1; CDR3 protein: CAISIRNPSSYNEQFF
V gene: TRBV5-4; D gene: NA; J gene: TRBJ2-3; CDR3 protein: CASSLEWSTDTQYF
V gene: TRBV4-1; D gene: NA; J gene: TRBJ2-7; CDR3 protein: CASSQGFEQYF
V gene: TRBV12-3/TRBV12-4; D gene: TRBD2; J gene: TRBJ2-5; CDR3 protein: CASAWTSGTLQETQYF
V gene: TRBV20-1; D gene: TRBD2; J gene: TRBJ2-3; CDR3 protein: CSARDLLAGVGDTQYF
V gene: TRBV29-1; D gene: NA; J gene: TRBJ2-1; CDR3 protein: CSVSGTDKREVWSPEQFF
V gene: TRBV10-3; D gene: TRBD2; J gene: TRBJ2-7; CDR3 protein: CAISDWTSGIYEQYF
V gene: TRBV24-1; D gene: TRBD1; J gene: TRBJ2-3; CDR3 protein: CATSDLGTVRDTQYF
V gene: TRBV19; D gene: NA; J gene: TRBJ2-5; CDR3 protein: CASSTESGVLMETQYF
V gene: TRBV3-1; D gene: NA; J gene: TRBJ1-1; CDR3 protein: CASSQVPVGVGAAFF
V gene: TRBV10-3; D gene: NA; J gene: TRBJ2-1; CDR3 protein: CAISGLTYNEQFF
V gene: TRBV7-2; D gene: NA; J gene: TRBJ2-5; CDR3 protein: CASSLGVIGGGETQYF
V gene: TRBV6-2/TRBV6-3; D gene: TRBD1; J gene: TRBJ1-5; CDR3 protein: CASSRRRDRNQPQHF
V gene: TRBV5-1; D gene: TRBD1; J gene: TRBJ1-1; CDR3 protein: CASSKQGARNTEAFF
V gene: TRBV12-3/TRBV12-4; D gene: TRBD2; J gene: TRBJ2-1; CDR3 protein: CASSILAGVTFF
V gene: TRBV6-2/TRBV6-3; D gene: TRBD1; J gene: TRBJ2-1; CDR3 protein: CASSETRDRGYNEQFF
V gene: TRBV7-2; D gene: TRBD1; J gene: TRBJ2-7; CDR3 protein: CASSLGDRGSEQYF
V gene: TRBV27; D gene: NA; J gene: TRBJ2-4; CDR3 protein: CASSLPPGAAKNIQYF
V gene: TRBV24-1; D gene: NA; J gene: TRBJ2-3; CDR3 protein: CATSDPGRTDTQYF
V gene: TRBV2; D gene: TRBD1; J gene: TRBJ1-1; CDR3 protein: CASSGPGGTEAFF
V gene: TRBV2; D gene: NA; J gene: TRBJ2-7; CDR3 protein: CASSPNRDGTYEQYF
V gene: TRBV5-6; D gene: NA; J gene: TRBJ2-4; CDR3 protein: CASSRGGHPQNIQYF
V gene: TRBV4-1; D gene: NA; J gene: TRBJ2-5; CDR3 protein: CASSQDARTLRETQYF
V gene: TRBV4-2; D gene: NA; J gene: TRBJ1-4; CDR3 protein: CASSSGGQPNEKLFF
V gene: TRBV4-3; D gene: TRBD1; J gene: TRBJ2-1; CDR3 protein: CASSQAPGQNLGNEQFF
V gene: TRBV3-1; D gene: TRBD2; J gene: TRBJ2-3; CDR3 protein: CLSSQEPSGGRRGPSGSTDTQYF
V gene: TRBV10-3; D gene: TRBD1; J gene: TRBJ2-6; CDR3 protein: CAATGGAISGANVLTF
V gene: TRBV20-1; D gene: NA; J gene: TRBJ2-5; CDR3 protein: CSAPTSFGTQYF
V gene: TRBV10-3; D gene: NA; J gene: TRBJ1-2; CDR3 protein: CAIKGDTNYGYTF
V gene: TRBV28; D gene: NA; J gene: TRBJ1-1; CDR3 protein: CASSLGSRNTEAFF
V gene: TRBV7-2; D gene: TRBD1; J gene: TRBJ2-7; CDR3 protein: CASSWDRALSYEQYF
V gene: TRBV4-3; D gene: NA; J gene: TRBJ1-2; CDR3 protein: CASSPFFTGSTTNYGYTF
V gene: TRBV6-1; D gene: NA; J gene: TRBJ2-7; CDR3 protein: CASSQQAGSYEQYF
V gene: TRBV10-3; D gene: NA; J gene: TRBJ2-3; CDR3 protein: CAIRAHQGTDTQYF
V gene: TRBV5-5; D gene: TRBD2; J gene: TRBJ2-1; CDR3 protein: CASSTTPGLAAEQFF
V gene: TRBV5-1; D gene: TRBD1; J gene: TRBJ2-1; CDR3 protein: CASSSGQGAFNEQFF
V gene: TRBV6-5; D gene: NA; J gene: TRBJ1-2; CDR3 protein: CASSYGLSYGYTF
V gene: TRBV29-1; D gene: NA; J gene: TRBJ2-2; CDR3 protein: CSVFDLENTGELFF